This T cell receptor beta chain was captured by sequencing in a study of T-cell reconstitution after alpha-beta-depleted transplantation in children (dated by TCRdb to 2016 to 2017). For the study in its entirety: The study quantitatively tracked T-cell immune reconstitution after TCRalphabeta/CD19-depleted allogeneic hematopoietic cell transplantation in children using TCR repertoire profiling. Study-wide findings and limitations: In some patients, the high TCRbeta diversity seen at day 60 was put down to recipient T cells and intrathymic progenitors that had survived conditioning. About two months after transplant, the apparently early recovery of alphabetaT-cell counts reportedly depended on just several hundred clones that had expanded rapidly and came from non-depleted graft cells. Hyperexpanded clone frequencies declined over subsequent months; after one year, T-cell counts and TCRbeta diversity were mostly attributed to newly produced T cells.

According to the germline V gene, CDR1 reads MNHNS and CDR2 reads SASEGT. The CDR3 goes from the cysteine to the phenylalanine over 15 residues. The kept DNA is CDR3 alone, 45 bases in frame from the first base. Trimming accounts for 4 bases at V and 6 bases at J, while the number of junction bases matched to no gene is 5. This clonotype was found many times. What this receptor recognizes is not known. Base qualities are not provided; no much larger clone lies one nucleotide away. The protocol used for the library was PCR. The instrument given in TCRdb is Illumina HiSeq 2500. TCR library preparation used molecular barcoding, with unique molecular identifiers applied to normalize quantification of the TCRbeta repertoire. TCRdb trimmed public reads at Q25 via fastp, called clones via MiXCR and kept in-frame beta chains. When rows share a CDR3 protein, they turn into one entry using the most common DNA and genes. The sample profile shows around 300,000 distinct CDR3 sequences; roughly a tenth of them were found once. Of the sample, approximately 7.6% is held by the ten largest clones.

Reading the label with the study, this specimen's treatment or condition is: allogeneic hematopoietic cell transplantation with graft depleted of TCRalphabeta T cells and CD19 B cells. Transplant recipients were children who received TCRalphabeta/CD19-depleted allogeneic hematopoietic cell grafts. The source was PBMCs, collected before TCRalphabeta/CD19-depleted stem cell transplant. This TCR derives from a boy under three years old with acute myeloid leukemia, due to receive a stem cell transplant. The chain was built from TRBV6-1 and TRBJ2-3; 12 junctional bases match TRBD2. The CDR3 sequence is CASSALAGGPDTQYF. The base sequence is TGTGCCAGCAGTGCCCTAGCGGGGGGGCCTGATACGCAGTATTTT.